This T cell receptor (beta chain) was captured by sequencing in a study of regulatory T cells in long-lasting Graves disease. Noted time point: persistent/refractory GD, antithyroid drugs over 5 years with positive TRAb. Generation of the TCR library employed RNA extracted from PBMCs. Study observations and caveats: Gene preferences differed: TRBV28, TRBJ1-2, TRBJ2-5 in persistent cases.

Losses at the gene ends were 4 bases for V and 8 bases for J; bases not matched to a gene: 4. Germline CDR1 SNHLY, CDR2 FYNNEI. The CDR3 sequence is 14 residues long. iRepertoire HTBI primers and Arm-PCR of CDR3 regions built TCR beta libraries. TCRdb re-analysed the multiplex PCR reads in MiXCR, keeping a single row per CDR3 protein. The sample records roughly 360,000 distinct CDR3 sequences, approximately 23% being singletons. This clonotype was seen at least ten times. Its antigen is currently unknown. V gene TRBV2 combines with J gene TRBJ2-2; 10 positions match TRBD1. The sample was peripheral blood mononuclear cells (PBMCs), taken when the disease was refractory, from a patient treated with antithyroid drugs. The sequence was obtained from a woman aged 40 to 55 with Graves disease. The CDR3 region is CASSATGGKGELFF. The CDR3 DNA reads as TGTGCCAGCAGTGCGACAGGGGGCAAGGGGGAGCTGTTTTTT.